This T cell receptor beta chain was sequenced for a study of blood T cell repertoires in COVID-19. Across the whole study: Some COVID-19 samples were acute and others convalescent; all came from the United States, Italy and Spain. Sources were T cells, B-cell-depleted T cells, or PBMCs; the material itself was cDNA or gDNA.

Sequencing was performed with immunoSEQ multiplex PCR; in TCRdb, only in-frame clones are kept and a portion is missing. This table has roughly 190,000 clones, more than 60% appearing once. V was shortened by 2 bases and J by 3 bases, with 2 bases between the two germline ends. CDR1 is MRHNA and CDR2 is SNTAGT in the germline V gene. The length of the CDR3 is 11 residues. The genes are TRBV6-4 and TRBJ2-7; D ambiguous. The clonotype comes from a woman in her 50s with acute or convalescent COVID-19. Sample: peripheral blood. The DNA for the CDR3 is TGTGCCAGCAGTGACCTCTACGAGCAGTACTTC. Its translation: CASSDLYEQYF.